This T cell receptor (beta chain) was found in a study of cytomegalovirus exposure and HLA in healthy donors. This CDR3 is 17 amino acids long. The V gene lost 2 bases and the J gene lost 2 bases, with 15 bases spanning the gap. Germline CDR1 reads SGHVS; CDR2 reads FQNEAQ. This clone appeared a single time. The study ran its PCR with 60 Vbeta and 13 Jbeta primers. Profiling relied on immunoSEQ multiplex PCR, and the TCRdb table lists in-frame clones only, not all of them. In the table there are about 150,000 clones, around 78% of which are singletons. The sequencing sample was made of PBMCs. The TCR comes from a woman aged 18-29 years in good health and CMV-seronegative. The rearrangement links TRBV7-8 to TRBJ2-2; perhaps TRBD1 as D (5 bases). CDR3 residues: CASSLFRGQGNTGELFF. CDR3 coding DNA: TGTGCCAGCAGCTTATTCCGAGGCCAGGGAAACACCGGGGAGCTGTTTTTT.